This T cell receptor beta chain was found in a study of blood T cell repertoires in COVID-19. Study as a whole: Sites in the United States, Italy and Spain provided acute and convalescent COVID-19 samples. T cells, B-cell-depleted T cells, or PBMCs supplied cDNA or gDNA.

V was pared by 2 bases and J by 5 bases, with 21 bases between. From germline, CDR1 is LGHNT and CDR2 FRNRAP. This CDR3 region has 17 residues. Methods used by the authors: Estimation of nucleated cell counts was performed using reference gene primer amplification. The table came from immunoSEQ multiplex PCR; TCRdb's copy has only in-frame clones and leaves some out. V and J calls and clone size are those listed in that table; D and trimming were worked out from the DNA. Seen here are approximately 180,000 clones, about 86% observed once, and the top ten hold around 12%. The J gene is TRBJ2-5, the V gene TRBV12-5, with a tentative D call TRBD2 (8 bases). This clonotype was sampled from a woman aged 70 to 79 with COVID-19, enrolled during active disease. Sequenced: peripheral blood. The CDR3 DNA is TGTGCTAGTGGTTTGTCCTCAAACAGGGGCGGGGGGGAGACCCAGTACTTC. This sequence encodes CASGLSSNRGGGETQYF. The full variable domain, rest sourced from reference TRBV12-5 and TRBJ2-5, is DARVTQTPRHKVTEMGQEVTMRCQPILGHNTVFWYRQTMMQGLELLAYFRNRAPLDDSGMPKDRFSAEMPDATLATLKIQPSEPRDSAVYFCASGLSSNRGGGETQYFGPGTRLLVL.